This entry is about one T cell receptor beta chain. What it recognizes is unknown. The data were obtained in a study of shared clonotypes between healthy human individuals. The study's findings and limits: A handful of donors showed sharing of about 5.5% of naive CD4 clonotypes. Clonotypes shared by all four sorted-subset donors had higher generation probabilities than non-shared clonotypes.

In the naive CD8 group, cells lacked CD45RO and were positively selected for CCR7, so terminally differentiated effector memory CD45RA+ cells were left out. There were only Caucasian adults among the donors, and all lived in Nashville, Tennessee. This was a deep-level run. Sequencing used immunoSEQ multiplex PCR; TCRdb keeps in-frame clones, though not all of them. This table holds 700,000 to 950,000 clones, roughly 96% found once. There are 16 residues in the CDR3. J lost 6 bases, V lost 0 bases, and 6 bases had no gene match. Germline CDR1 is MGHRA and CDR2 is YSYEKL. This receptor was identified in a man aged 25 to 45 in good health. Input material: naive CD8+ T cells sorted from blood. The rearrangement uses TRBV4-1 and TRBJ2-3; 10 nucleotides agree with TRBD2. CDR3 amino acids: CASSQDRLAGVDTQYF. The CDR3 DNA is TGCGCCAGCAGCCAAGATCGGCTAGCGGGGGTGGATACGCAGTATTTT.